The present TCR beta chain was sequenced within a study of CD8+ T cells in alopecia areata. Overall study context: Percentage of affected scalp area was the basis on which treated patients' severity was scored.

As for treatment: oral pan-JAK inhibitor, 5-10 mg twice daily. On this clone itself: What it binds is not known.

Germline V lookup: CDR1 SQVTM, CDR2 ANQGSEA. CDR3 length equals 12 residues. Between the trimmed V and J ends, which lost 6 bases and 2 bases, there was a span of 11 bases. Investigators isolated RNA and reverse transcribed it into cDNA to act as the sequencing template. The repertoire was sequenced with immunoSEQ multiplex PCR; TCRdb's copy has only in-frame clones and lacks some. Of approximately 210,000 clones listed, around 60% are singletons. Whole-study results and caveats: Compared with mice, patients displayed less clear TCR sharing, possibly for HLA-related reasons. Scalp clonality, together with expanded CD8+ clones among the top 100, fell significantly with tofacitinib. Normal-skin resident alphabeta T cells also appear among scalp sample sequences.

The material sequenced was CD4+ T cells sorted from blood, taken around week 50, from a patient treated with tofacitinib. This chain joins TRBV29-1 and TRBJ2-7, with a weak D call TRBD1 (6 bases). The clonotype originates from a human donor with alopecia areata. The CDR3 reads CSVRDTAYEQYF. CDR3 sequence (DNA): TGCAGCGTCCGGGACACAGCCTACGAGCAGTACTTC.